This TCR beta chain derives from a study of shared clonotypes between healthy human individuals. The study's findings and limits: Sampling involved blood alone; tissue repertoires likely differ. In contrast to clonotypes shared by all four donors, non-shared clonotypes had lower generation probabilities.

Germline V gene lookup returns CDR1 SGHNT and CDR2 YENEEA. The CDR3 loop spans 13 amino acids. Trimming took 1 base from V and 4 from J, leaving 6 bases between them. Per the study methods: Quality scores were absent from the junction-only immunoSEQ sequences, so filtering differed. TCRdb's copy holds only in-frame clones and misses some; the assay was immunoSEQ multiplex PCR. V and J calls and clone size are as listed in that table; D and trimming were resolved from the DNA. This sample yields 2.3 million or so clones, of which over 90% are seen a single time; 0.35% to 0.45% belongs to the top ten. With respect to this clone: Its cognate antigen is unknown.

Material for sequencing was naive CD4+ T cells from PBMCs. As to subset: CD45RA+ positively selected. The chain joins TRBV11-3 to TRBJ2-3; no firm D call. The source is a man between 18 and 35 years old in good health. Some clones in this sample may be carry-over from other donors' samples. The CDR3 sequence: CASSLGVADTQYF. CDR3 coding DNA: TGTGCCAGCAGCTTAGGGGTTGCAGATACGCAGTATTTT.